Below are 23 T cell receptor beta chains sequenced from a single sample in a study of cytomegalovirus exposure and HLA in healthy donors. PCR involved 60 Vbeta and 13 Jbeta primers. Generated by immunoSEQ multiplex PCR, the TCRdb table keeps only in-frame clones and is missing some. The sample lists approximately 170,000 clones, around 63% occurring once. The sequenced sample was PBMCs. Receptor source: a woman aged 18-29 years in good health and CMV-seropositive.

The gene calls are TRBV2 and TRBJ2-5; D gene unclear. This CDR3 contains 14 residues. Germline V lookup: CDR1 SNHLY, CDR2 FYNNEI. The ends were cut back, 3 bases at V and 1 base at J, with 9 bases in the middle. The CDR3 DNA sequence: TGTGCCAGCAGTGATTGGGCAAGCCAAGAGACCCAGTACTTC. This gives the protein CASSDWASQETQYF.

The rearrangement uses TRBV14 and TRBJ2-1, with TRBD2 matching over 9 bases. The germline CDR1 and CDR2 sequences are SGHDN and FVKESK. This CDR3 is built from 17 residues. V was pared by 4 bases and J by 8 bases, with 15 bases of the junction left unmatched. DNA of the CDR3: TGTGCCAGCAGCCCCGACCCTTGGGCTAGCGGGGTTGATGAGCAGTTCTTC. Translated, it gives CASSPDPWASGVDEQFF.

The CDR3 sequence is CAWSVGDRGRPGEQFF. Here the CDR3 DNA reads TGTGCCTGGAGTGTAGGGGATCGCGGCCGCCCGGGTGAGCAGTTCTTC. The chain links TRBV30 to TRBJ2-1, with TRBD1 as a possible D gene (5 bases). The CDR3 is 16 amino acids. In germline, CDR1 is GTSNPN, CDR2 SVGIG (reference sequence). V was pared by 0 bases and J by 9 bases, with 21 bases between.

This clone came up a few times. V gene TRBV30 combines with J gene TRBJ1-2, with 9 bases aligning to TRBD1. The CDR3 consists of 15 residues. Germline CDR1 is GTSNPN and CDR2 is SVGIG (reference sequence). The ends lost 3 bases at V and 5 bases at J; junction bases unmatched: 10. Written as DNA, the CDR3 is TGTGCCTGGAGAAGTTTGGGACAGGGTCCTTATGGCTACACCTTC. Its protein is CAWRSLGQGPYGYTF.

The chain recombines TRBV29-1 with TRBJ2-7, with TRBD2 as a possible D gene (5 bases). Between the trimmed V and J ends, which lost 6 bases and 1 base, there was a span of 7 bases. Per germline, CDR1 SQVTM and CDR2 ANQGSEA. The CDR3 loop spans 11 amino acids. CDR3: CSVTNSYEQYF. CDR3 bases: TGCAGCGTGACTAATTCCTACGAGCAGTACTTC.

The chain employs TRBV10-3 and TRBJ1-2; tentative D call: TRBD1 (5 bases). Germline assignment: CDR1 ENHRY and CDR2 SYGVKD. This CDR3 comprises 15 residues. Trimming stripped 2 bases from V and 0 bases from J, with 10 bases between. CDR3 DNA: TGTGCCATCAGTGAGAGCGGGGCTCCTAACTATGGCTACACCTTC. Translation gives CAISESGAPNYGYTF.

J is TRBJ2-7 and V is TRBV30, with D hard to call. Per germline, CDR1 GTSNPN and CDR2 SVGIG (reference sequence). The CDR3 covers 12 residues. V was pared by 1 base and J by 0 bases, with 4 bases between. The CDR3 region is CAWSDNSYEQYF. The CDR3 DNA reads TGTGCCTGGAGTGACAACTCCTACGAGCAGTACTTC.

This clone came up a few times. The chain uses TRBV5-8 and TRBJ2-7, with 11 bases aligning to TRBD2. The CDR3 runs to 17 residues. Germline CDR1 reads SGHTS; CDR2 reads YDEGEE. After removal of 4 bases from V and 4 bases from J, the junction contained 13 bases not matched to a gene. The CDR3 sequence: CASSPLGITSGSYEQYF. The CDR3 region has the DNA TGTGCCAGCAGCCCTTTAGGAATAACTAGCGGGAGTTACGAGCAGTACTTC.

The chain couples TRBV5-8 to TRBJ2-5, with TRBD1 identical over 9 bases. This CDR3 has 14 amino acids. Germline values: CDR1 SGHTS, CDR2 YDEGEE. The V gene end was trimmed by 3 bases and the J gene end by 5 bases; junction bases not matched to a gene: 5. In nucleotides, the CDR3 is TGTGCCAGCAGCTACGGACAGGGGAGGGAGACCCAGTACTTC. This gives the protein CASSYGQGRETQYF.

The chain employs TRBV27 and TRBJ2-7, with 11 bases fitting TRBD2. The CDR3 sequence is 13 residues long. V shed 8 bases, J shed 4 bases, and the junction held 4 bases outside the gene matches. The germline gives CDR1 MNHEY, CDR2 SMNVEV (reference sequence). The CDR3 spells CASAPSGGYEQYF. CDR3 nucleotides: TGTGCCAGCGCCCCTAGCGGGGGGTACGAGCAGTACTTC.

This sequence joins TRBV2 and TRBJ2-3; TRBD2 agrees at 13 bases. There are 15 residues in the CDR3. Germline lookup yields CDR1 SNHLY and CDR2 FYNNEI. Unmatched junction bases numbered 4, after V lost 4 bases and J lost 6 bases. This chain's CDR3 is CASSALAGGRDTQYF. The CDR3 bases are TGTGCCAGCAGTGCACTAGCGGGGGGGCGGGATACGCAGTATTTT.

The rearrangement uses TRBV5-6 and TRBJ2-1; 11 bases agree with TRBD2. Germline loops: CDR1 SGHDT, CDR2 YYEEEE. J lost 3 bases, V lost 4 bases, and 6 bases had no gene match. The CDR3 loop spans 16 amino acids. Here the CDR3 DNA reads TGTGCCAGCAGCCTCCTAGCGGGGGGATACTACAATGAGCAGTTCTTC. It translates to CASSLLAGGYYNEQFF.

The V gene is TRBV4-2, the J gene TRBJ2-1; D gene uncertain. This CDR3 has 13 residues. Trimming removed 0 bases from V and 5 bases from J, with 5 bases in between. The germline CDR1 and CDR2 sequences are LGHNA and YNFKEQ. DNA for the CDR3: TGTGCCAGCAGCCAAGATCAGGACAATGAGCAGTTCTTC. Its protein is CASSQDQDNEQFF.

The V gene is TRBV30, the J gene TRBJ1-2, with TRBD1 matching over 10 bases. CDR1 is GTSNPN, CDR2 SVGIG, per germline (reference sequence). J was trimmed by 4 bases and V by 7 bases; bases with no gene match: 12. The CDR3 is made up of 15 amino acids. The CDR3 sequence: CAFRDRGGPSYGYTF. DNA for the CDR3: TGTGCCTTCCGGGACAGGGGAGGTCCGAGCTATGGCTACACCTTC. Complete variable domain (other parts from reference TRBV30 and TRBJ1-2): SQTIHQWPATLVQPVGSPLSLECTVEGTSNPNLYWYRQAAGRGLQLLFYSVGIGQISSEVPQNLSASRPQDRQFILSSKKLLLSDSGFYLCAFRDRGGPSYGYTFGSGTRLTVV.

The chain carries TRBV6-5 and TRBJ2-7; 8 bases line up with TRBD1. CDR1 is MNHEY, CDR2 SVGAGI, per germline. The CDR3 contains 15 residues. CDR3 loop: CVVSIDRGSLYEQYF. The DNA of the CDR3 is TGTGTCGTCTCCATCGACAGGGGTTCCCTCTACGAGCAGTACTTC.

To note about this clone: The junction shows a germline mismatch at one end, possibly a read error. This rearrangement joins TRBV29-1 to TRBJ1-2; D possibly corresponds to TRBD1 (6 bases). The CDR3 is 14 residues long. Germline-derived CDR1 and CDR2 are SQVTM and ANQGSEA. In DNA form, the CDR3 reads TGCAGCACCCGGACAGCTACAGAATCCTATGACTACACCTTC. It specifies CSTRTATESYDYTF.

The sample holds one count of this clone. The V call is TRBV7-2, the J call TRBJ1-5; the D gene is possibly TRBD1 (5 bases). There are 14 residues in the CDR3. The germline V gene encodes CDR1 SGHTA and CDR2 FQGNSA. Trimming removed 1 base from V and 4 bases from J, with 8 bases in between. In nucleotides, the CDR3 is TGTGCCAGCAGCTTAGGGACACCTAATCAGCCCCAGCATTTT. Its protein product is CASSLGTPNQPQHF.

The rearrangement links TRBV5-4 to TRBJ2-5; weak D call: TRBD2 (6 bases). The CDR3 is 11 amino acids. Germline CDR1 and CDR2: SGHNT and YYREEE (reference sequence). V was shortened by 7 bases and J by 4 bases, with 8 bases between the two germline ends. In DNA form, the CDR3 reads TGTGCCAGCGGGCGGGGAGAGACCCAGTACTTC. Translating gives CASGRGETQYF. The full variable domain, its missing parts supplied by reference TRBV5-4 and TRBJ2-5, is ETGVTQSPTHLIKTRGQQVTLRCSSQSGHNTVSWYQQALGQGPQFIFQYYREEENGRGNFPPRFSGLQFPNYSSELNVNALELDDSALYLCASGRGETQYFGPGTRLLVL.

This clone was recorded a few times. The rearrangement joins TRBV6-5 to TRBJ2-1; TRBD1 aligns across 8 bases. CDR1 and CDR2 (germline): MNHEY, SVGAGI. CDR3 size: 12 residues. Unmatched junction bases numbered 9, after V lost 5 bases and J lost 15 bases. CDR3 sequence: CASSPMGQVWFF. In DNA, the CDR3 is TGTGCCAGCAGTCCCATGGGACAGGTCTGGTTCTTC.

The rearrangement links TRBV11-2 to TRBJ1-6; weak D call: TRBD1 (6 bases). The CDR3 is 15 amino acids. CDR1 SGHAT and CDR2 FQNNGV come from the germline V gene. The V end was cut by 1 base, the J end by 9 bases, with 13 bases between. CDR3 nucleotides: TGTGCCAGCAGCTTAGGTGGACAGCCGGGTTCACCCCTCCACTTT. Protein: CASSLGGQPGSPLHF.

This sequence joins TRBV29-1 and TRBJ1-1; tentatively, D is TRBD1 (5 bases). This CDR3 has 13 residues. The ends were cut back, 1 base at V and 3 bases at J, with 9 bases in the middle. Germline V gene data show CDR1 as SQVTM and CDR2 as ANQGSEA. CDR3 residues: CSVEATVDTEAFF. The DNA of the CDR3 is TGCAGCGTTGAAGCGACAGTTGACACTGAAGCTTTCTTT.

This clone was detected only a few times. The V gene is TRBV5-1, the J gene TRBJ2-7, with 10 bases that match TRBD1. CDR1 is SGHRS and CDR2 is YFSETQ in the germline V gene. The length of the CDR3 is 15 residues. Losses at the gene ends were 3 bases for V and 2 bases for J; bases not matched to a gene: 5. In DNA, the CDR3 is TGCGCCAGCAGCTCAGGACAGGGGGTTACCTACGAGCAGTACTTC. Protein product: CASSSGQGVTYEQYF.

This clone was seen a few times. This chain joins TRBV7-2 and TRBJ2-7; D is possibly TRBD2 (7 bases). CDR1 SGHTA and CDR2 FQGNSA come from the germline V gene. With 5 bases removed from V and 7 bases from J, the gap between germline ends came to 18 bases. The CDR3 covers 14 residues. CDR3 loop: CASSARGGPGEQYF. Written as DNA, the CDR3 is TGTGCCAGCAGCGCGAGGGGGGGGCCGGGAGAGCAGTACTTC. The full variable domain, completed using reference TRBV7-2 and TRBJ2-7, is GAGVSQSPSNKVTEKGKDVELRCDPISGHTALYWYRQSLGQGLEFLIYFQGNSAPDKSGLPSDRFSAERTGGSVSTLTIQRTQQEDSAVYLCASSARGGPGEQYFGPGTRLTVT.